The source of this TCR beta chain is a study of T cell clonality in common variable immunodeficiency. Trimming stripped 0 bases from V and 6 bases from J, with 15 bases between. Germline V gene data show CDR1 as MNHNS and CDR2 as SASEGT. CDR3 length equals 16 residues. A few counts support this clone. Its antigen is as yet unknown. The read is 3 residues too short to cover the CDR3 end, so that end is filled in from the germline J gene. Equal genomic DNA amounts from CVID and control samples were sequenced. Here immunoSEQ multiplex PCR was the method, and the copy in TCRdb shows in-frame clones only, minus some. The record shows tens of thousands of clones for this sample, with no singletons present. Study results and limitations: TCRbeta clonality was increased in CVID versus healthy controls. The cause of increased CVID clonality remains unclear without subpopulation sequencing. Fewer TCRbeta clones were shared among CVID subjects than controls.

Sequenced sample: peripheral blood mononuclear cells. The sequence came from a person aged 18-70 years in good health. The chain links TRBV6-1 to TRBJ2-4; a weak D match, TRBD2 (7 bases). The CDR3 reads CASSEAPGGRVNIQYF. The covered CDR3 bases are TGTGCCAGCAGTGAAGCCCCGGGGGGCAGGGTAAACATT.